What follows is one TCR beta chain and its context. The J segment lost 3 bases and the V segment lost 2 bases, leaving 2 bases of the junction unmatched. CDR1 and CDR2 (germline): MGHRA, YSYEKL. This CDR3 has 17 amino acids. TCRdb's copy holds only in-frame clones and misses some; the assay was immunoSEQ multiplex PCR. The top ten hold roughly 12% of the sample, which has some 10,000 clones, 67% seen once. The data derive from a study of CD4+ T cells in melanoma. The sequenced sample consisted of cells from a culture (not recorded whether cultured in vitro). The receptor's source is a human donor with melanoma. The chain has TRBV4-1 and TRBJ2-3, with 16 bases matching TRBD2. The CDR3 region is CASSQMGLAGGTDTQYF. CDR3 bases: TGCGCCAGCAGCCAAATGGGACTAGCGGGGGGGACAGATACGCAGTATTTT.